This entry lists 17 T cell receptor beta chains sequenced from one sample in a study of neoadjuvant anti-PD-1 for oral cavity cancer. Some clones are missing from TCRdb's copy, which holds only in-frame ones; the method was immunoSEQ multiplex PCR. The data show around 16,000 clones, approximately 79% seen once. The source was PBMCs, collected before nivolumab (anti-PD-1) treatment. The receptors shown here come from a person aged 40 to 85 with oral cavity squamous cell carcinoma.

The rearrangement uses TRBV5-5 and TRBJ1-4, with D unresolved. The CDR3 is made up of 13 amino acids. The germline gives CDR1 SGHKS, CDR2 YYEKEE (reference sequence). V shed 0 bases and J shed 7 bases, with 7 bases lying between them. CDR3 sequence (DNA): TGTGCCAGCAGCTTGGGCCCCCTTGAAAAACTGTTTTTT. It translates to CASSLGPLEKLFF.

The count of this clone is one. The chain employs TRBV28 and TRBJ2-1; D may correspond to TRBD1 or TRBD2 (6 bases each). The germline V and J ends were trimmed by 10 bases and 2 bases, with 21 bases remaining between them. This CDR3 is built from 16 residues. CDR1 is MDHEN, CDR2 SYDVKM, per germline. CDR3 loop: CAIVSPWGAAYNEQFF. CDR3 coding DNA: TGTGCCATCGTCTCGCCATGGGGGGCAGCCTACAATGAGCAGTTCTTC. Variable domain in full (rest from reference TRBV28 and TRBJ2-1): DVKVTQSSRYLVKRTGEKVFLECVQDMDHENMFWYRQDPGLGLRLIYFSYDVKMKEKGDIPEGYSVSREKKERFSLILESASTNQTSMYLCAIVSPWGAAYNEQFFGPGTRLTVL.

This clone occurred once. The genes are TRBV5-6 and TRBJ1-3; 7 nucleotides match TRBD1. The CDR3 totals 15 residues. Trimming took 0 bases from V and 4 from J; bases not matched to a gene: 4. Per germline, CDR1 SGHDT and CDR2 YYEEEE. This CDR3 reads CASSLGTGLGNTIYF. CDR3 sequence (DNA): TGTGCCAGCAGCTTGGGGACAGGACTAGGAAACACCATATATTTT.

The chain uses TRBV11-2 and TRBJ1-2, with 10 bases matching TRBD1. CDR1 and CDR2 from the germline V gene are SGHAT and FQNNGV. V lost 4 bases, J lost 5 bases, and 10 bases stayed unmatched. The CDR3 extends over 16 amino acids. This CDR3 is CASSSVRDRGAYGYTF. In DNA form, the CDR3 reads TGTGCCAGCAGCTCCGTCCGGGACAGGGGTGCATATGGCTACACCTTC.

CDR3 DNA sequence: TGTGCCAGCGGGGTCTCTGGGGCCAACGTCCTGACTTTC. Protein sequence: CASGVSGANVLTF. The chain combines TRBV2 with TRBJ2-6; D uncertain. Trimming stripped 8 bases from V and 0 bases from J, with 5 bases between. There are 13 residues in the CDR3. Germline CDR1 reads SNHLY; CDR2 reads FYNNEI.

V usage is TRBV30 and J usage is TRBJ2-1, with a weak D call TRBD1 (6 bases). The V gene lost 1 base and the J gene lost 7 bases, with 17 bases spanning the gap. Per germline, CDR1 GTSNPN and CDR2 SVGIG (reference sequence). The CDR3 is 15 residues long. The CDR3 nucleotides are TGTGCCTGGAGTGAAGGGGGATTAATTAGGAATGAGCAGTTCTTC. Its protein is CAWSEGGLIRNEQFF.

The gene calls are TRBV25-1 and TRBJ2-1, with D unclear. The CDR3 is 14 residues long. Trimming stripped 2 bases from V and 1 base from J, with 6 bases between. Germline loops: CDR1 MGHDK, CDR2 SYGVNS. The CDR3 sequence: CASSEGQSYNEQFF. CDR3 DNA sequence: TGTGCCAGCAGTGAAGGTCAATCCTACAATGAGCAGTTCTTC.

V gene TRBV6-5 combines with J gene TRBJ1-2, with TRBD1 as a possible D gene (5 bases). Between the trimmed V and J ends, which lost 0 bases and 4 bases, there was a span of 9 bases. The CDR3 is 14 residues long. Germline CDR1 MNHEY, CDR2 SVGAGI. Written as DNA, the CDR3 is TGTGCCAGCAGTTACTCGGGGGAAGTCTATGGCTACACCTTC. Protein product: CASSYSGEVYGYTF.

V and J are TRBV7-9 and TRBJ2-1; TRBD2 aligns across 7 bases. Germline V gives CDR1 SEHNR, CDR2 FQNEAQ (reference sequence). After removal of 2 bases from V and 1 base from J, the junction contained 11 bases not matched to a gene. The CDR3 spans 18 residues. CDR3 DNA sequence: TGTGCCAGCAGCTTACCCCCGCGACTAGCTGGTTCCTACAATGAGCAGTTCTTC. Encoded protein: CASSLPPRLAGSYNEQFF.

The chain has TRBV5-4 and TRBJ2-7; D remains ambiguous. Germline assignment: CDR1 SGHNT and CDR2 YYREEE (reference sequence). Between the trimmed V and J ends, which lost 3 bases and 4 bases, there was a span of 8 bases. This CDR3 is 12 amino acids long. The CDR3 sequence is CASSWGNYEQYF. DNA of the CDR3: TGTGCCAGCAGCTGGGGAAATTACGAGCAGTACTTC.

The rearrangement links TRBV7-9 to TRBJ1-1, with TRBD1 matching 9 bases. There are 16 residues in the CDR3. Unmatched junction bases numbered 10, after V lost 5 bases and J lost 3 bases. In germline, CDR1 is SEHNR, CDR2 FQNEAQ (reference sequence). In nucleotides, the CDR3 is TGTGCCAGCAGCAGCGACAGGGGGACCTTCCACACTGAAGCTTTCTTT. This translates into CASSSDRGTFHTEAFF.

The chain employs TRBV6-1 and TRBJ1-6; possible D gene TRBD1, 6 bases. CDR3 length: 13 amino acids. Trimming stripped 8 bases from V and 8 bases from J, with 13 bases between. The V gene's germline CDR1 is MNHNS and CDR2 SASEGT. CDR3 region: CASGGGGHSPLHF. CDR3 DNA: TGTGCCAGCGGTGGAGGGGGTCATTCACCCCTCCACTTT.

This rearrangement joins TRBV28 to TRBJ2-1; perhaps TRBD2 as D (7 bases). The CDR3 is 15 amino acids. The V and J ends lost 6 bases and 10 bases respectively, with 22 bases between them. Looked up from germline, CDR1 is MDHEN and CDR2 is SYDVKM. The chain's CDR3 is CASRDSGTTQREQFF. The CDR3, as DNA: TGTGCCAGCAGGGACAGCGGGACTACGCAAAGGGAGCAGTTCTTC.

The V and J genes are TRBV28 and TRBJ2-1; 10 bases fit TRBD1. Per germline, CDR1 MDHEN and CDR2 SYDVKM. J was trimmed by 3 bases and V by 5 bases; bases with no gene match: 4. The length of the CDR3 is 15 residues. CDR3 loop: CASSLGTGDYNEQFF. The CDR3 DNA reads as TGTGCCAGCAGTCTAGGGACAGGGGACTACAATGAGCAGTTCTTC. The full variable domain, completed using reference TRBV28 and TRBJ2-1, is DVKVTQSSRYLVKRTGEKVFLECVQDMDHENMFWYRQDPGLGLRLIYFSYDVKMKEKGDIPEGYSVSREKKERFSLILESASTNQTSMYLCASSLGTGDYNEQFFGPGTRLTVL.

As for this clone: An end of the junction differs from the germline gene, which may be a read error. The rearrangement links TRBV15 to TRBJ2-1; 7 positions match TRBD1. The V gene's germline CDR1 is LNHNV and CDR2 YYDKDF (reference sequence). This CDR3 is 14 amino acids long. The CDR3 here is CATSRDRVAGSRFF. The CDR3 DNA reads as TGTGCCACCAGCCGAGACAGGGTTGCAGGGAGTAGGTTCTTC.

This rearrangement joins TRBV5-4 to TRBJ2-7; 8 bases map to TRBD2. The CDR3 runs to 14 residues. Trimming removed 0 bases from V and 6 bases from J; junction bases left unmatched: 5. Germline V gene data show CDR1 as SGHNT and CDR2 as YYREEE (reference sequence). This chain's CDR3 is CASSLAGGLSEQYF. The DNA for the CDR3 is TGTGCCAGCAGCTTGGCGGGGGGGCTCTCCGAGCAGTACTTC.

J is TRBJ1-2 and V is TRBV7-9; 7 positions match TRBD1. V lost 2 bases, J lost 6 bases, and 9 bases stayed unmatched. In germline, CDR1 is SEHNR, CDR2 FQNEAQ (reference sequence). This CDR3 has 15 residues. CDR3 protein: CASSLPFGRGNGYTF. The DNA of the CDR3 is TGTGCCAGCAGCTTACCATTTGGCAGGGGGAATGGCTACACCTTC.